This TCR beta chain was sequenced for a study of naive and memory T cell subsets. Study results and limitations: Far more TCRs reportedly came from tuberculin skin test site biopsies.

Blood and skin TCR RNA was reverse transcribed with alpha and beta constant primers. The SP2 primer and nested alpha and beta constant region primers amplified ligated cDNA in four rounds. Via MiXCR, TCRdb re-called the UMI-ligation and nested PCR reads, giving one row per CDR3 protein. The data hold approximately 20,000 distinct CDR3 sequences, with roughly 9% observed a single time. Specified treatment: skin biopsy from PPD injection site in Mantoux-positive individual. Cells were not sorted; total RNA input targeted roughly 1 to 1,100 ng. The library had UMIs added by 3' ligation of an oligonucleotide to TCR cDNA. Individuals with a positive Mantoux test gave biopsies from PPD-injected skin. The sample holds many counts of this clonotype. Antigen unknown. The clonotype comes from an adult in good health. Here the sequenced sample was skin, taken from a tuberculin skin test site.

As DNA, the CDR3 is TGTGCCAGCAGCCAAGATGGGACCAGCGGGAGGAGGAATGAGCAGTTCTTC. Translation gives CASSQDGTSGRRNEQFF. The chain carries TRBV3-1 and TRBJ2-1; 9 nucleotides align to TRBD2. The CDR3 is made up of 17 amino acids. V shed 0 bases, J shed 7 bases, and the junction held 10 bases outside the gene matches. Germline V gene data show CDR1 as LGHDT and CDR2 as YNNKEL (reference sequence).